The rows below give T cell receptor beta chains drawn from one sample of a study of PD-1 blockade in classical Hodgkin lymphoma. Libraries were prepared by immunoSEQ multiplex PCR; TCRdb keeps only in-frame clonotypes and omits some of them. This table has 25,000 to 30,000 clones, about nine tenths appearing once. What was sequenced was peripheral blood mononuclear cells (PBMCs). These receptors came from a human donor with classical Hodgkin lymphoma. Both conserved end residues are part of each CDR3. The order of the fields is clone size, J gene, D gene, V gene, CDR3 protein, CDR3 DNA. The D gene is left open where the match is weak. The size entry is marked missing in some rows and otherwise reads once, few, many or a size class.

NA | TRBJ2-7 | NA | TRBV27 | CASSLPPQRTSYEQYF | TGTGCCAGCAGTTTACCCCCCCAGCGGACCTCCTACGAGCAGTACTTC
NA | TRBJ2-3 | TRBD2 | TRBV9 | CASSVSGLAGRTDTQYF | TGTGCCAGCAGCGTATCGGGACTAGCGGGTCGCACAGATACGCAGTATTTT
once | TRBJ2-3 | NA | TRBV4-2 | CASSQVQGLVDTQYF | TGTGCCAGCAGCCAAGTTCAGGGGTTGGTAGATACGCAGTATTTT
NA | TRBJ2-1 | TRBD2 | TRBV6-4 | CASSDSPSGLWVF | TGTGCCAGCAGTGACTCGCCTAGCGGGTTGTGGGTCTTC
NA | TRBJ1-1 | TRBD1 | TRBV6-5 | CASSYGQGARNTEAFF | TGTGCCAGCAGTTACGGCCAGGGGGCCCGGAACACTGAAGCTTTCTTT
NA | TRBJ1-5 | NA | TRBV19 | CASSIDPGPQHF | TGTGCCAGTAGTATAGACCCCGGACCCCAGCATTTT
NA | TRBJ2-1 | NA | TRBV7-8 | CASSLFRYNEQFF | TGTGCCAGCAGCTTATTCCGGTACAATGAGCAGTTCTTC
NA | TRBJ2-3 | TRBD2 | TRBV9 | CASSVASLAGGWSDTQYF | TGTGCCAGCAGCGTAGCTAGCCTAGCGGGAGGATGGTCAGATACGCAGTATTTT
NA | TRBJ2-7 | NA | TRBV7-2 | CASSVDQGEQYF | TGTGCCAGCAGCGTCGACCAGGGCGAGCAGTACTTC
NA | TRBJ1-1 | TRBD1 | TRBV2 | CASSGQGILNTEAFF | TGTGCCAGCAGTGGACAGGGAATTCTGAACACTGAAGCTTTCTTT
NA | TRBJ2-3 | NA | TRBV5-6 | CASSLGGSDTQYF | TGTGCCAGCAGCTTGGGGGGATCAGATACGCAGTATTTT
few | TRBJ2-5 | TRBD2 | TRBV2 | CASSHRGTSGRYQETQYF | TGTGCCAGCAGTCATCGAGGGACTAGCGGGAGGTACCAAGAGACCCAGTACTTC
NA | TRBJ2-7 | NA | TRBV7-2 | CASSEGPNNYEQYF | TGTGCCAGCAGCGAGGGACCAAACAACTACGAGCAGTACTTC
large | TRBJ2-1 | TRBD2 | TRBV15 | CATSRAGLADNEQFF | TGTGCCACCAGCAGAGCGGGACTAGCGGACAATGAGCAGTTCTTC
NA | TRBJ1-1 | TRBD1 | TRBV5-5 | CASSYRGSTEAFF | TGTGCCAGCAGCTACAGGGGTTCCACTGAAGCTTTCTTT
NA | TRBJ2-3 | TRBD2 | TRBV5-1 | CASSSSSGGEGDTQYF | TGCGCCAGCAGCAGCTCTTCGGGGGGAGAAGGAGATACGCAGTATTTT
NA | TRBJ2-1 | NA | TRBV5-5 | CASSSSLEQFF | TGTGCCAGCAGCTCCTCACTGGAGCAGTTCTTC
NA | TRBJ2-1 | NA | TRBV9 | CASSVLTGPYNEQFF | TGTGCCAGCAGCGTATTGACGGGACCCTACAATGAGCAGTTCTTC
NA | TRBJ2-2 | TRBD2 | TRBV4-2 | CASSQERTLATNTGELFF | TGTGCCAGCAGCCAAGAAAGAACACTAGCGACGAACACCGGGGAGCTGTTTTTT
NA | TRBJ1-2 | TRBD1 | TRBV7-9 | CASSFQGARLGYTF | TGTGCCAGCAGCTTCCAGGGGGCGCGACTGGGCTACACCTTC
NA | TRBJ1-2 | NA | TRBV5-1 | CASSPRGDGYTF | TGCGCCAGCAGCCCTAGGGGGGATGGCTACACCTTC
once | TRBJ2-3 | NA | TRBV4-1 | CASSQLTDTQYF | TGCGCCAGCAGCCAATTAACAGATACGCAGTATTTT
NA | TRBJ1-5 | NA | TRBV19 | CASKAWSLNQPQHF | TGTGCCAGTAAGGCTTGGTCCCTCAATCAGCCCCAGCATTTT
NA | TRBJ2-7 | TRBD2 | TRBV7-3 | CASSLTRGLAGTSYEQYF | TGTGCCAGCAGCTTAACTCGGGGACTAGCGGGGACATCCTACGAGCAGTACTTC
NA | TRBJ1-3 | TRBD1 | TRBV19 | CASSISLQGAGNTIYF | TGTGCCAGTAGTATCTCACTACAGGGGGCTGGAAACACCATATATTTT
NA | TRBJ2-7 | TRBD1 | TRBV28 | CASSTRQGAYEQYF | TGTGCCAGCAGTACACGACAGGGGGCCTACGAGCAGTACTTC
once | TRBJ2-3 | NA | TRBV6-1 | CASSAGHTDTQYF | TGTGCCAGCAGTGCAGGACACACAGATACGCAGTATTTT
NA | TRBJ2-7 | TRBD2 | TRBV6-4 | CASRGLREGQVEQYF | TGTGCCAGCAGGGGTTTGCGGGAGGGCCAGGTTGAGCAGTACTTC
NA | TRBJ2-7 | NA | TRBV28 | CASSEHRFAGSEQYF | TGTGCCAGCAGTGAACACAGGTTCGCGGGGTCCGAGCAGTACTTC
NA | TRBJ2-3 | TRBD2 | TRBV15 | CATSRDYESSTDTQYF | TGTGCCACCTCCAGGGACTACGAATCTAGCACAGATACGCAGTATTTT
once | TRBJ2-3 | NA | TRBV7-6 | CASSLGTDTQYF | TGTGCCAGCAGCTTAGGCACAGATACGCAGTATTTT
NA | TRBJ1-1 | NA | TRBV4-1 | CASSQGWQLNTEAFF | TGCGCCAGCAGCCAAGGATGGCAACTAAACACTGAAGCTTTCTTT
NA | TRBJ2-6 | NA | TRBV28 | CASSMRRPQSRANVLTF | TGTGCCAGCAGTATGCGCCGTCCACAAAGTCGGGCCAACGTCCTGACTTTC
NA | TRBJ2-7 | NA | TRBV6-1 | CASTAALYEQYF | TGTGCCAGCACCGCGGCCCTCTACGAGCAGTACTTC
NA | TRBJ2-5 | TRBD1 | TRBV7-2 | CASSSTGGFQSETQYF | TGTGCCAGCAGCTCGACAGGGGGTTTTCAGTCGGAGACCCAGTACTTC
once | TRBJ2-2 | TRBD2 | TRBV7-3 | CASSSRAGGNTGELFF | TGTGCCAGCAGCTCCCGGGCGGGAGGTAACACCGGGGAGCTGTTTTTT
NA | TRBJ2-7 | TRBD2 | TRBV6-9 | CASSYGASGSYEQYF | TGTGCCAGCAGTTACGGGGCTAGCGGGAGCTACGAGCAGTACTTC